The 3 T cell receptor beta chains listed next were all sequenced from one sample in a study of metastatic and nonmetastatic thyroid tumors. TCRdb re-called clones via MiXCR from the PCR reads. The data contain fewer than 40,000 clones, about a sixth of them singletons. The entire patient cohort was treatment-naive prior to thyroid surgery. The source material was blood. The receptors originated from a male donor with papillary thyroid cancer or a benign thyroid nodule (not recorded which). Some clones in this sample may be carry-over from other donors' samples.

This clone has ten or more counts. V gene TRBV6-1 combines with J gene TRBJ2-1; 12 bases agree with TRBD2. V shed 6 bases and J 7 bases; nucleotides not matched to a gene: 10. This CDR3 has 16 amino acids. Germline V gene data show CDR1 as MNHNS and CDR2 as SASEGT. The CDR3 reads CASRWASGGAGNEQFF. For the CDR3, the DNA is TGTGCCAGCAGGTGGGCTAGCGGGGGGGCCGGGAATGAGCAGTTCTTC.

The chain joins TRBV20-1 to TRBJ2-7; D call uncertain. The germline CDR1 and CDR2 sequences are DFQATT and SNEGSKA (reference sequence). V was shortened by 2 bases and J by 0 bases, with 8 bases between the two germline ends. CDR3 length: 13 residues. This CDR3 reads CSARRDTSYEQYF. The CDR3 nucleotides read TGCAGTGCTAGACGTGATACCTCCTACGAGCAGTACTTC.

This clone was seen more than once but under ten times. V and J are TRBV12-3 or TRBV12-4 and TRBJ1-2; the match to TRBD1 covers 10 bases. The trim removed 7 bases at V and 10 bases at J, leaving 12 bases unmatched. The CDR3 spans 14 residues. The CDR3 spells CASIFGTGVEDYTF. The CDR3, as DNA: TGTGCCAGCATTTTCGGGACAGGGGTGGAGGACTACACCTTC.